This TCR beta chain was recovered during a study of shared clonotypes between healthy human individuals. On the study more broadly: Each donor had three CD4 naive, three CD4 memory, two CD8 naive and one CD8 memory plate.

Trimming removed 2 bases at V and 7 bases at J, with 12 bases between. CDR3 length: 13 amino acids. Germline assignment: CDR1 SGHTA and CDR2 FQGTGA. Using immunoSEQ multiplex PCR, the repertoire was profiled, and TCRdb retains in-frame clones only, with some absent. The sample consists of 2,100,000 or so clones, around 95% of them appearing once. V and J are TRBV7-3 and TRBJ2-7; D unclear. This clonotype originated in a man between 18 and 29 years old in good health. What was sequenced was naive CD4+ T cells sorted from blood. As to subset: CD45RA+ positively selected. CDR3 bases: TGTGCCAGCAGCTTACTCCCCTCGAGTGAGCAGTACTTC. This codes for CASSLLPSSEQYF.